The following is a T cell receptor beta chain sequence with its context. Sequencing used immunoSEQ multiplex PCR; TCRdb keeps in-frame clones, though not all of them. The sample holds 30,000 to 35,000 clones, 70% to 90% seen once. The CDR3 consists of 14 residues. Per germline, CDR1 SGHAT and CDR2 FQNNGV. Trimming took 1 base from V and 3 from J, leaving 10 bases between them. The data were obtained in a study of T cell changes during pregnancy in multiple sclerosis. This specimen was CD8+ T cells from peripheral blood mononuclear cells, taken in the second trimester of pregnancy. This TCR was sampled from a female donor with multiple sclerosis, enrolled in a pregnancy study. The gene calls are TRBV11-2 and TRBJ2-7; tentatively, D is TRBD1 (5 bases). CDR3 sequence (DNA): TGTGCCAGCAGCTTAGGGGGCCATCTCTACGAGCAGTACTTC. It specifies CASSLGGHLYEQYF.